Each of the 17 T cell receptor beta chains below was sequenced from the same sample in a study of T cell changes during pregnancy in multiple sclerosis. Produced via immunoSEQ multiplex PCR; TCRdb's table is partial and in-frame only. The table lists about 40,000 clones, approximately 92% of them singletons, with 0.43% in the top ten. The sample was CD4+ T cells from peripheral blood mononuclear cells, taken in the third trimester of pregnancy. The receptors originated from a female donor with multiple sclerosis, enrolled in a pregnancy study.

The chain uses TRBV4-2 and TRBJ2-2, with 7 bases identical to TRBD2. Germline-derived CDR1 and CDR2 are LGHNA and YNFKEQ. The length of the CDR3 is 16 residues. Trimming cost V 10 bases and J 0 bases; bases outside gene matches: 11. CDR3 nucleotides: TGTGCCACCTCGTCTGGGAGCGGGGCGAACACCGGGGAGCTGTTTTTT. It encodes CATSSGSGANTGELFF.

V usage is TRBV5-1 and J usage is TRBJ2-7; D may be TRBD2 (5 bases). This CDR3 comprises 14 residues. The V and J ends lost 4 bases and 2 bases respectively, with 13 bases between them. Germline V CDR1 and CDR2: SGHRS, YFSETQ. The CDR3 nucleotides read TGCGCCAGCAGCCGGGGAGTGATCGCCTACGAGCAGTACTTC. Translated, it gives CASSRGVIAYEQYF.

V usage is TRBV4-1 and J usage is TRBJ2-7, with 9 bases lining up with TRBD2. Germline CDR1 MGHRA, CDR2 YSYEKL. V shed 3 bases, J shed 4 bases, and the junction held 7 bases outside the gene matches. CDR3 length: 15 amino acids. The CDR3 sequence: CASSHNSGSVYEQYF. The DNA of the CDR3 is TGCGCCAGCAGCCACAATAGCGGGAGTGTATACGAGCAGTACTTC.

The chain recombines TRBV5-1 with TRBJ2-1; TRBD1 agrees at 8 bases. The CDR3 has 14 residues. Germline lookup yields CDR1 SGHRS and CDR2 YFSETQ. The V segment lost 4 bases and the J segment 7 bases; nucleotides outside the gene matches: 7. The CDR3 region has the DNA TGCGCCAGCAGCCCCGGGACAGGAAGGAATGAGCAGTTCTTC. Its translation: CASSPGTGRNEQFF.

This chain connects TRBV30 to TRBJ1-1; weak D call: TRBD1 (5 bases). The CDR3 loop spans 13 amino acids. Between the trimmed V and J ends, which lost 2 bases and 7 bases, there was a span of 14 bases. Per germline, CDR1 GTSNPN and CDR2 SVGIG (reference sequence). The CDR3 nucleotides are TGTGCCTGGAGTCAGGGCTTGGAGGGTGAAGCTTTCTTT. This codes for CAWSQGLEGEAFF.

The gene calls are TRBV7-9 and TRBJ2-7; 15 bases agree with TRBD2. The ends lost 4 bases at V and 2 bases at J; junction bases unmatched: 12. CDR3 length equals 19 residues. Germline V gene data show CDR1 as SEHNR and CDR2 as FQNEAQ (reference sequence). The CDR3 loop is CASSSNRRGLAGGTYEQYF. CDR3 sequence (DNA): TGTGCCAGCAGCTCAAACAGAAGGGGACTAGCGGGAGGCACCTACGAGCAGTACTTC.

This clone was picked up a small number of times. The chain links TRBV27 to TRBJ2-3; 13 bases agree with TRBD2. The CDR3 is made up of 18 amino acids. V shed 3 bases and J 5 bases; nucleotides not matched to a gene: 11. Germline-derived CDR1 and CDR2 are MNHEY and SMNVEV (reference sequence). In DNA form, the CDR3 reads TGTGCCAGCAGTTTCCTAGGACTAGCGGGAGAGTCACAAGATACGCAGTATTTT. Translating gives CASSFLGLAGESQDTQYF.

This clone has only one observation. The chain combines TRBV21-1 with TRBJ2-1; TRBD1 is the table's D call, not checked against the DNA. TRBV21-1 is described as a pseudogene. CDR3 length equals 15 residues. The CDR3 sequence is CASTKGGLLYNEQFF. CDR3 coding DNA: TGTGCCAGCACCAAAGGGGGGCTCTTATACAATGAGCAGTTCTTC.

The chain has TRBV7-2 and TRBJ2-1; 7 nucleotides align to TRBD2. V shed 3 bases and J 8 bases; nucleotides not matched to a gene: 4. CDR3 size: 13 residues. In germline, CDR1 is SGHTA, CDR2 FQGNSA. CDR3 loop: CASSFGAGYEQFF. CDR3 bases: TGTGCCAGCAGCTTCGGAGCGGGATATGAGCAGTTCTTC. The whole variable domain, filled in from reference TRBV7-2 and TRBJ2-1, reads GAGVSQSPSNKVTEKGKDVELRCDPISGHTALYWYRQSLGQGLEFLIYFQGNSAPDKSGLPSDRFSAERTGGSVSTLTIQRTQQEDSAVYLCASSFGAGYEQFFGPGTRLTVL.

This chain uses TRBV5-1 with TRBJ1-1; 8 nucleotides line up with TRBD1. V was clipped by 4 bases and J by 1 base; unmatched bases: 6. The CDR3 consists of 15 residues. CDR1 and CDR2 (germline): SGHRS, YFSETQ. The CDR3 DNA is TGCGCCAGCAGCCCTGGACAGGGACCGAACACTGAAGCTTTCTTT. This encodes CASSPGQGPNTEAFF.

The CDR3 nucleotides read TGTGCAAGTCGCTCCAGGACTAGCGGGAGGGCTCATGAGCAGTTCTTC. Amino acid sequence: CASRSRTSGRAHEQFF. The chain employs TRBV12-2 and TRBJ2-1; the D call of TRBD2 is as the table states it, not checked on the DNA. TRBV12-2 has pseudogene status. The CDR3 contains 16 residues.

This clone has a single count. The rearrangement uses TRBV19 and TRBJ2-6, with 7 bases lining up with TRBD1. V gave up 4 bases and J gave up 0 bases; unmatched junction bases: 9. The germline CDR1 and CDR2 sequences are LNHDA and SQIVND (reference sequence). The CDR3 spans 18 residues. DNA for the CDR3: TGTGCCAGTAGTAGCCCGGGACAGTCAACCTCTGGGGCCAACGTCCTGACTTTC. This sequence encodes CASSSPGQSTSGANVLTF.

The chain has TRBV19 and TRBJ2-3, with 7 nucleotides matching TRBD2. The CDR3 is made up of 16 amino acids. CDR1 LNHDA and CDR2 SQIVND come from the germline V gene (reference sequence). V gave up 5 bases and J gave up 4 bases; unmatched junction bases: 12. The CDR3 region is CASSPRGGWRADTQYF. CDR3 nucleotides: TGTGCCAGTAGTCCCCGGGGAGGGTGGCGCGCAGATACGCAGTATTTT.

V and J are TRBV18 and TRBJ1-1, with D hard to call. Trimming shortened V by 3 bases and J by 4 bases, and 9 bases separated the two germline ends. Germline CDR1 KGHSH, CDR2 LQKENI. CDR3 size: 13 residues. The CDR3 loop reads CASSPRQFTEAFF. The CDR3 DNA reads TGTGCCAGCTCACCCCGACAATTCACTGAAGCTTTCTTT.

The chain carries TRBV20-1 and TRBJ1-2; 8 positions match TRBD1. Germline loops: CDR1 DFQATT, CDR2 SNEGSKA (reference sequence). The CDR3 length is 11 residues. The junction had 4 bases not matched to a gene; V was cut back by 1 base and J by 12 bases. The CDR3 loop is CSARAVTGDTF. CDR3 nucleotides: TGCAGTGCTAGAGCCGTGACAGGGGACACCTTC.

The rearrangement uses TRBV30 and TRBJ1-5; D perhaps matches TRBD1 (5 bases). From germline, CDR1 is GTSNPN and CDR2 SVGIG (reference sequence). CDR3 size: 14 residues. Trimming removed 1 base from V and 6 bases from J, with 13 bases in between. This CDR3 reads CAWSGQGKGQPQHF. In DNA form, the CDR3 reads TGTGCCTGGAGTGGGCAGGGTAAGGGTCAGCCCCAGCATTTT.

V and J are TRBV7-9 and TRBJ2-1; the match to TRBD2 covers 16 bases. The junction had 5 bases not matched to a gene; V was cut back by 1 base and J by 8 bases. CDR1 is SEHNR, CDR2 FQNEAQ, per germline (reference sequence). The CDR3 runs to 17 residues. The CDR3 DNA follows: TGTGCCAGCAGCTTAGGGGGACTAGCGGGAGGGAAGGATGAGCAGTTCTTC. It specifies CASSLGGLAGGKDEQFF.